One sample yielded the 15 T cell receptor beta chains listed below, sequenced in a study of shared clonotypes between healthy human individuals. Profiling relied on immunoSEQ multiplex PCR, and the TCRdb table lists in-frame clones only, not all of them. This table holds roughly 1 million clones, around 82% found once. The sequencing input was memory CD4+ T cells from PBMCs. The sample's subset: CD45RA-negative fraction. The source of these receptors is a man younger than 35 in good health. Some clones in this sample may be carry-over from other donors' samples.

CDR3 nucleotides: TGTGCCAGCAAGGTACAGGGTGCGACGGATACGCAGTATTTT. Its translation is CASKVQGATDTQYF. V usage is TRBV2 and J usage is TRBJ2-3; tentatively, D is TRBD1 (6 bases). The CDR3 is 14 amino acids. V was shortened by 7 bases and J by 6 bases, with 17 bases between the two germline ends. CDR1 is SNHLY and CDR2 is FYNNEI in the germline V gene.

V and J are TRBV28 and TRBJ1-2; 7 nucleotides align to TRBD1. Germline CDR1 reads MDHEN; CDR2 reads SYDVKM. The V segment lost 7 bases and the J segment 7 bases; nucleotides outside the gene matches: 15. This CDR3 has 15 amino acids. This CDR3 is CASTNTPHRGGGYTF. For the CDR3, the DNA is TGTGCCAGCACCAACACCCCTCACAGGGGTGGTGGCTACACCTTC.

This rearrangement joins TRBV6-5 to TRBJ1-4; D is uncertain. Germline CDR1 MNHEY, CDR2 SVGAGI. The CDR3 is 14 amino acids. Trimming stripped 2 bases from V and 7 bases from J, with 11 bases between. Here the CDR3 reads CASSYRREGEKLFF. In nucleotides, the CDR3 is TGTGCCAGCAGTTACAGGAGGGAGGGTGAAAAACTGTTTTTT.

V is TRBV5-1 and J is TRBJ2-2, with 10 bases matching TRBD2. The CDR3 consists of 15 residues. Looked up from germline, CDR1 is SGHRS and CDR2 is YFSETQ. After removal of 0 bases from V and 6 bases from J, the junction contained 2 bases not matched to a gene. The chain's CDR3 is CASSLDLAGAGELFF. The CDR3 DNA reads TGCGCCAGCAGCTTGGATCTAGCGGGAGCCGGGGAGCTGTTTTTT.

V and J are TRBV18 and TRBJ1-1; perhaps TRBD1 as D (6 bases). CDR3 length: 14 amino acids. Germline V lookup: CDR1 KGHSH, CDR2 LQKENI. Trimming took off 2 bases at V and 4 bases at J, with 11 bases between the two ends. CDR3: CASSPTGPVTEAFF. Here the CDR3 DNA reads TGTGCCAGCTCACCAACAGGGCCGGTCACTGAAGCTTTCTTT.

This CDR3 is CASTVEVNTEAFF. CDR3 sequence (DNA): TGTGCCAGCACTGTGGAGGTGAACACTGAAGCTTTCTTT. V gene TRBV2 combines with J gene TRBJ1-1; D not certain. The V gene's germline CDR1 is SNHLY and CDR2 FYNNEI. V was clipped by 7 bases and J by 0 bases, with 9 bases between them. The CDR3 has 13 residues. The entire variable domain, with the rest obtained from reference TRBV2 and TRBJ1-1, is as follows: EPEVTQTPSHQVTQMGQEVILRCVPISNHLYFYWYRQILGQKVEFLVSFYNNEISEKSEIFDDQFSVERPDGSNFTLKIRSTKLEDSAMYFCASTVEVNTEAFFGQGTRLTVV.

CDR3 sequence reads: CASTPNPGTDTQYF. The CDR3, as DNA: TGTGCCAGCACCCCGAATCCGGGGACAGATACGCAGTATTTT. This rearrangement joins TRBV7-2 to TRBJ2-3, with a possible D match to TRBD2 (5 bases). V lost 7 bases and J 3 bases, leaving 14 bases between the germline ends. The CDR3 has 14 residues. Germline-derived CDR1 and CDR2 are SGHTA and FQGNSA. The whole variable domain, filled in from reference TRBV7-2 and TRBJ2-3, reads GAGVSQSPSNKVTEKGKDVELRCDPISGHTALYWYRQSLGQGLEFLIYFQGNSAPDKSGLPSDRFSAERTGGSVSTLTIQRTQQEDSAVYLCASTPNPGTDTQYFGPGTRLTVL.

The count of this clone is one. The V call is TRBV28, the J call TRBJ2-7; the D gene is possibly TRBD1 (6 bases). V was cut by 5 bases and J by 2 bases, with 13 bases left in between. The CDR3 has 14 amino acids. Germline CDR1 MDHEN, CDR2 SYDVKM. This CDR3 is CASSPSPGAYEQYF. CDR3 DNA sequence: TGTGCCAGCAGTCCCTCTCCAGGGGCCTACGAGCAGTACTTC. The full variable domain, in which reference TRBV28 and TRBJ2-7 provide the parts outside the CDR3, is DVKVTQSSRYLVKRTGEKVFLECVQDMDHENMFWYRQDPGLGLRLIYFSYDVKMKEKGDIPEGYSVSREKKERFSLILESASTNQTSMYLCASSPSPGAYEQYFGPGTRLTVT.

The V call is TRBV14, the J call TRBJ2-3, with TRBD1 matching 10 bases. The CDR3 sequence is 16 residues long. Germline V gives CDR1 SGHDN, CDR2 FVKESK. With 4 bases clipped from V and 1 base from J, the junction kept 5 bases outside the gene matches. CDR3 protein: CASSLRGTGGTDTQYF. The DNA for the CDR3 is TGTGCCAGCAGCCTGCGAGGGACAGGGGGCACAGATACGCAGTATTTT.

The chain joins TRBV28 to TRBJ2-5, with D possibly TRBD1 on 5 matching bases. With 3 bases removed from V and 5 bases from J, the gap between germline ends came to 13 bases. CDR1 and CDR2 (germline): MDHEN, SYDVKM. The CDR3 is 14 residues long. The chain's CDR3 is CASSFSAGRETQYF. The DNA of the CDR3 is TGTGCCAGCAGTTTCTCGGCAGGGCGGGAGACCCAGTACTTC.

V usage is TRBV5-1 and J usage is TRBJ2-5; perhaps TRBD1 as D (6 bases). The CDR3 has 14 residues. From germline, CDR1 is SGHRS and CDR2 YFSETQ. Trimming took 1 base from V and 4 from J, leaving 11 bases between them. The CDR3 DNA reads TGCGCCAGCAGCTTGCTACTACAGGGAGAGACCCAGTACTTC. Translation gives CASSLLLQGETQYF.

A note on this clone: A much larger clone lies one base from this, so it may be a read error. This sample also contains other DNA sequences that code for the same CDR3. V and J are TRBV5-1 and TRBJ2-5; D ambiguous. The CDR3 extends over 12 amino acids. CDR1 SGHRS and CDR2 YFSETQ come from the germline V gene. Written as DNA, the CDR3 is TGCGCCAGCAGCCGAAACCAGGAGACCCAGTACTTC. This gives the protein CASSRNQETQYF.

Regarding this clone: The sample holds other DNA sequences that translate to the same CDR3. The chain employs TRBV18 and TRBJ2-3, with no clear D. Germline-derived CDR1 and CDR2 are KGHSH and LQKENI. Between the trimmed V and J ends, which lost 2 bases and 6 bases, there was a span of 3 bases. The CDR3 totals 11 residues. The CDR3 sequence is CASSPGDTQYF. CDR3 nucleotides: TGTGCCAGCTCACCAGGGGATACGCAGTATTTT. The full variable domain, with the rest looked up from reference TRBV18 and TRBJ2-3, is NAGVMQNPRHLVRRRGQEARLRCSPMKGHSHVYWYRQLPEEGLKFMVYLQKENIIDESGMPKERFSAEFPKEGPSILRIQQVVRGDSAAYFCASSPGDTQYFGPGTRLTVL.

This chain joins TRBV4-3 and TRBJ1-4; 11 bases match TRBD1. CDR3 size: 15 residues. The germline gives CDR1 LGHNA, CDR2 YSLEER. The junction had 2 bases not matched to a gene; V was cut back by 3 bases and J by 5 bases. This CDR3 reads CASSQDRGQNEKLFF. For the CDR3, the DNA is TGCGCCAGCAGCCAGGACAGGGGGCAAAATGAAAAACTGTTTTTT.

The rearrangement uses TRBV7-6 and TRBJ1-2; possible D gene TRBD1, 6 bases. Germline CDR1 SGHVS, CDR2 FNYEAQ. This CDR3 comprises 15 residues. V lost 1 base and J lost 6, with 15 bases in between. The DNA for the CDR3 is TGTGCCAGCAGCTTAGAACAGGGAATGAGCCATGGCTACACCTTC. This gives the protein CASSLEQGMSHGYTF. Together with reference TRBV7-6 and TRBJ1-2, the CDR3 gives the full variable domain: GAGVSQSPRYKVTKRGQDVALRCDPISGHVSLYWYRQALGQGPEFLTYFNYEAQQDKSGLPNDRFSAERPEGSISTLTIQRTEQRDSAMYRCASSLEQGMSHGYTFGSGTRLTVV.